The 28 T cell receptor beta chains below all came from one sample that was sequenced in a study of shared clonotypes between healthy human individuals (TCRdb year 2020). The library was produced with the immunoSEQ multiplex PCR assay. TCRdb obtained this table from immuneACCESS and retained in-frame rearrangements with V and J assigned. These tables miss some clones; where compared with another copy, unresolved V genes account for less than half of the shortfall, and the remainder is unexplained. Recorded for this sample are approximately 2.3 million clones; 85% to 95% of them occurred a single time. The top ten clones comprise about 0.39% of the sample. Sequencing used naive CD4+ T cells from PBMCs. The cell subset or site label, as the study defines it: CD45RA+ positively selected. These receptors all come from a man between 18 and 35 years old in good health. Some clones in this sample may be carry-over from other donors' samples.

The J gene is TRBJ1-2, the V gene TRBV7-9; D gene uncertain. The CDR3 runs to 13 residues. Germline V gene data show CDR1 as SEHNR and CDR2 as FQNEAQ (reference sequence). Trimming left V 10 bases short and J 1 base short, with 13 bases between. This CDR3 reads CATLPGDNYGYTF. The CDR3 DNA is TGTGCCACCCTACCTGGGGATAACTATGGCTACACCTTC.

The chain links TRBV7-3 to TRBJ2-2; 11 nucleotides match TRBD1. The CDR3 sequence is 16 residues long. V lost 3 bases, J lost 4 bases, and 4 bases stayed unmatched. The germline CDR1 and CDR2 sequences are SGHTA and FQGTGA. The CDR3: CASSFLGQGVTGELFF. As DNA, the CDR3 is TGTGCCAGCAGCTTTTTGGGACAGGGGGTCACCGGGGAGCTGTTTTTT.

In nucleotides, the CDR3 is TGTGCCAGTGGGGGTCGAGACCACCGGTTCTTC. Its protein is CASGGRDHRFF. The chain uses TRBV19 and TRBJ2-1; the D gene could be TRBD1 or TRBD2 (5 bases each). The V end was cut by 8 bases, the J end by 15 bases, with 17 bases between. CDR1 and CDR2 from the germline V gene are LNHDA and SQIVND (reference sequence). CDR3 length: 11 amino acids.

This chain uses TRBV5-6 with TRBJ2-5; a weak D match, TRBD2 (6 bases). V was shortened by 0 bases and J by 5 bases, with 17 bases between the two germline ends. This CDR3 is 16 amino acids long. CDR1 is SGHDT and CDR2 is YYEEEE in the germline V gene. CDR3 coding DNA: TGTGCCAGCAGCTTGGCCGGGGCGGGACGTGAGGAGACCCAGTACTTC. It translates to CASSLAGAGREETQYF.

The chain carries TRBV7-2 and TRBJ2-1; the match to TRBD2 covers 14 bases. The CDR3 sequence is 16 residues long. Germline V gene data show CDR1 as SGHTA and CDR2 as FQGNSA. V lost 5 bases, J lost 4 bases, and 4 bases stayed unmatched. CDR3 residues: CASSARLAGGYNEQFF. The CDR3, as DNA: TGTGCCAGCAGCGCCCGACTAGCGGGAGGGTACAATGAGCAGTTCTTC.

The chain joins TRBV5-1 to TRBJ2-1, with D possibly called TRBD1 or TRBD2 (5 bases each). The V gene lost 2 bases and the J gene lost 6 bases, with 18 bases spanning the gap. CDR1 and CDR2 from the germline V gene are SGHRS and YFSETQ. The CDR3 contains 16 residues. This CDR3 reads CASSFRDPNSFNEQFF. DNA of the CDR3: TGCGCCAGCAGCTTCCGGGACCCCAATTCATTCAATGAGCAGTTCTTC. Filled out from reference TRBV5-1 and TRBJ2-1, the complete variable domain reads KAGVTQTPRYLIKTRGQQVTLSCSPISGHRSVSWYQQTPGQGLQFLFEYFSETQRNKGNFPGRFSGRQFSNSRSEMNVSTLELGDSALYLCASSFRDPNSFNEQFFGPGTRLTVL.

The chain is built from TRBV7-2 and TRBJ2-2; 10 bases fit TRBD2. Germline V gene data show CDR1 as SGHTA and CDR2 as FQGNSA. The CDR3 spans 17 residues. The J segment lost 5 bases and the V segment lost 4 bases, leaving 10 bases of the junction unmatched. Here the CDR3 DNA reads TGTGCCAGCAGCTCCTTACTAGCGGGATTAAGGACCGGGGAGCTGTTTTTT. It yields the protein CASSSLLAGLRTGELFF.

The genes are TRBV5-4 and TRBJ2-3; 9 nucleotides line up with TRBD2. Trimming took 5 bases from V and 1 from J; bases not matched to a gene: 8. CDR1 is SGHNT and CDR2 is YYREEE in the germline V gene (reference sequence). This CDR3 has 16 amino acids. The DNA for the CDR3 is TGTGCCAGCAGTGGGGGTGGCGGGAGGGGCACAGATACGCAGTATTTT. Translation: CASSGGGGRGTDTQYF.

This chain uses TRBV2 with TRBJ2-7; TRBD2 is a possible D gene (5 bases). The CDR3 length is 14 residues. Germline-derived CDR1 and CDR2 are SNHLY and FYNNEI. The V gene lost 5 bases and the J gene lost 0 bases, with 11 bases spanning the gap. The DNA for the CDR3 is TGTGCCAGCAGTTACCGGGGTCTCTCCTACGAGCAGTACTTC. Its translation is CASSYRGLSYEQYF.

This clone has more than one count but fewer than ten. The chain joins TRBV11-1 to TRBJ2-1; a possible D gene is TRBD2 (5 bases). Trimming removed 5 bases at V and 0 bases at J, with 14 bases between. CDR1 and CDR2 from the germline V gene are SGHAT and FQDESV (reference sequence). The CDR3 is made up of 16 amino acids. The CDR3 sequence: CASSLQEAVSYNEQFF. The DNA of the CDR3 is TGTGCCAGCAGCCTCCAGGAGGCGGTCTCCTACAATGAGCAGTTCTTC.

The rearrangement joins TRBV28 to TRBJ1-5; 7 bases are a match to TRBD1. Looked up from germline, CDR1 is MDHEN and CDR2 is SYDVKM. V shed 6 bases and J 0 bases; nucleotides not matched to a gene: 11. The CDR3 extends over 17 amino acids. The DNA of the CDR3 is TGTGCCAGCAGACTAGAGATGGGACAGTATAGCAATCAGCCCCAGCATTTT. It yields the protein CASRLEMGQYSNQPQHF.

The chain links TRBV28 to TRBJ1-4, with unresolved D. V was cut by 5 bases and J by 7 bases, with 11 bases left in between. Germline V gene data show CDR1 as MDHEN and CDR2 as SYDVKM. The CDR3 has 13 residues. In nucleotides, the CDR3 is TGTGCCAGCAGTCTGATGGAAGCTGAAAAACTGTTTTTT. This sequence encodes CASSLMEAEKLFF.

Details on this clone: Other DNA sequences of this sample code for an identical CDR3. The chain combines TRBV27 with TRBJ2-7; 8 bases line up with TRBD2. The CDR3 is 15 amino acids. In germline, CDR1 is MNHEY, CDR2 SMNVEV (reference sequence). V lost 5 bases to trimming and J lost 3 bases; unmatched junction nucleotides: 9. In nucleotides, the CDR3 is TGTGCCAGCAGTCCAAGGTTGGCGGGAGGCTACGAGCAGTACTTC. Encoded protein: CASSPRLAGGYEQYF.

V gene TRBV7-3 combines with J gene TRBJ2-1, with 8 bases lining up with TRBD2. The CDR3 consists of 15 residues. V dropped 5 bases and J dropped 7; count of bases not matched to a gene: 10. Germline assignment: CDR1 SGHTA and CDR2 FQGTGA. The CDR3 protein is CASSLAGPLGNEQFF. The DNA of the CDR3 is TGTGCCAGCAGCCTAGCGGGCCCTCTGGGGAATGAGCAGTTCTTC.

The chain has TRBV7-2 and TRBJ2-5, with D tentatively TRBD2 (5 bases). This CDR3 is 15 amino acids long. Between the trimmed V and J ends, which lost 1 base and 4 bases, there was a span of 13 bases. Germline CDR1 SGHTA, CDR2 FQGNSA. CDR3 residues: CASSLVLLEVETQYF. CDR3 nucleotide sequence: TGTGCCAGCAGCTTAGTACTGTTGGAGGTAGAGACCCAGTACTTC.

The CDR3 coding sequence is TGTGCCAGCAGTAACCCCGGGACAGCGAACTCGGCCTATGGCTACACCTTC. As protein: CASSNPGTANSAYGYTF. The V call is TRBV28, the J call TRBJ1-2, with 7 bases matching TRBD1. Germline V gene sequence: CDR1 MDHEN, CDR2 SYDVKM. The trim removed 5 bases at V and 4 bases at J, leaving 16 bases unmatched. This CDR3 is built from 17 residues.

The V and J genes are TRBV6-1 and TRBJ2-7; D may be TRBD2 (6 bases). The CDR3 runs to 16 residues. Germline loops: CDR1 MNHNS, CDR2 SASEGT. Trimming removed 3 bases at V and 2 bases at J, with 17 bases between. CDR3 in DNA: TGTGCCAGCAGTGAGGGTTATGGGGCGGGGACCTACGAGCAGTACTTC. This gives the protein CASSEGYGAGTYEQYF.

The chain employs TRBV28 and TRBJ1-5; the D gene is possibly TRBD1 (6 bases). Germline lookup yields CDR1 MDHEN and CDR2 SYDVKM. The CDR3 has 15 amino acids. V shed 5 bases and J shed 6 bases, with 17 bases lying between them. The CDR3 sequence: CASSPSTTGGQPQHF. The DNA of the CDR3 is TGTGCCAGCAGTCCGAGCACGACAGGAGGTCAGCCCCAGCATTTT. Supplemented by reference TRBV28 and TRBJ1-5, the full variable domain reads DVKVTQSSRYLVKRTGEKVFLECVQDMDHENMFWYRQDPGLGLRLIYFSYDVKMKEKGDIPEGYSVSREKKERFSLILESASTNQTSMYLCASSPSTTGGQPQHFGDGTRLSIL.

This chain links TRBV18 with TRBJ1-5, with D uncertain. Germline CDR1 is KGHSH and CDR2 is LQKENI. The CDR3 has 16 residues. The V gene lost 3 bases and the J gene lost 1 base, with 13 bases spanning the gap. The CDR3 region has the DNA TGTGCCAGCTCACCCCCGGGCCTCGGGAGCAATCAGCCCCAGCATTTT. Translating it yields CASSPPGLGSNQPQHF.

The chain carries TRBV5-1 and TRBJ1-1; the D gene is possibly TRBD1 (6 bases). The CDR3 totals 13 residues. The V gene's germline CDR1 is SGHRS and CDR2 YFSETQ. Deletions cut 2 bases from V and 4 bases from J, with 9 bases between. The CDR3 DNA sequence: TGCGCCAGCAGCTTTGACAGGACCACTGAAGCTTTCTTT. The encoded protein is CASSFDRTTEAFF.

As to this clone: This sample also contains other DNA sequences that code for the same CDR3. This chain uses TRBV7-3 with TRBJ2-1; 8 bases are shared with TRBD2. CDR3 length: 15 residues. The V segment lost 5 bases and the J segment 3 bases; nucleotides outside the gene matches: 6. The germline V gene encodes CDR1 SGHTA and CDR2 FQGTGA. CDR3 in DNA: TGTGCCAGCAGCCCCTTAGCGGGAAGCTACAATGAGCAGTTCTTC. It translates to CASSPLAGSYNEQFF.

The chain employs TRBV2 and TRBJ2-4, with TRBD2 matching over 9 bases. CDR1 and CDR2 from the germline V gene are SNHLY and FYNNEI. This CDR3 is built from 16 residues. V was pared by 2 bases and J by 7 bases, with 9 bases of the junction left unmatched. The CDR3 spells CASSEPGQREANIQYF. CDR3 DNA sequence: TGTGCCAGCAGTGAACCGGGGCAGCGGGAGGCTAACATTCAGTACTTC.

The chain couples TRBV9 to TRBJ2-6, with a tentative D call TRBD1 (5 bases). The germline V gene encodes CDR1 SGDLS and CDR2 YYNGEE. This CDR3 is 16 amino acids long. The germline V and J ends were trimmed by 3 bases and 0 bases, with 10 bases remaining between them. The CDR3 protein is CASSGTSSSGANVLTF. In nucleotides, the CDR3 is TGTGCCAGCAGCGGGACATCGAGCTCTGGGGCCAACGTCCTGACTTTC.

This clone came up a few times. The sample carries other DNA sequences with the same CDR3. The rearrangement joins TRBV5-1 to TRBJ1-1, with 7 bases that match TRBD1. Germline CDR1 reads SGHRS; CDR2 reads YFSETQ. J gave up 1 base and V 4 bases, and 4 bases lay outside the gene matches. The CDR3 spans 14 residues. The CDR3 sequence is CASSPGTENTEAFF. In nucleotides, the CDR3 is TGCGCCAGCAGCCCCGGGACAGAGAACACTGAAGCTTTCTTT.

V and J are TRBV6-1 and TRBJ1-1, with D uncertain. CDR1 is MNHNS and CDR2 is SASEGT in the germline V gene. Trimming cost V 8 bases and J 4 bases, with 14 bases left between them. The CDR3 consists of 13 residues. DNA of the CDR3: TGTGCCAGCGTTCGGACTTCCGCCACTGAAGCTTTCTTT. This translates into CASVRTSATEAFF.

For this clone: In the same sample, other DNA sequences code for this CDR3. The chain couples TRBV5-1 to TRBJ2-5; D unclear. This CDR3 is built from 14 residues. CDR1 SGHRS and CDR2 YFSETQ come from the germline V gene. V gave up 0 bases and J gave up 2 bases, with 8 bases separating them. The CDR3 sequence: CASSLVVGQETQYF. CDR3 DNA: TGCGCCAGCAGCTTGGTGGTTGGGCAAGAGACCCAGTACTTC.

The chain has TRBV7-9 and TRBJ2-7, with 7 bases that match TRBD2. The germline CDR1 and CDR2 sequences are SEHNR and FQNEAQ (reference sequence). The CDR3 contains 16 residues. J gave up 5 bases and V 4 bases, and 14 bases lay outside the gene matches. The CDR3 reads CASSSAGGVWWDEQYF. In DNA form, the CDR3 reads TGTGCCAGCAGCTCCGCTGGGGGGGTCTGGTGGGACGAGCAGTACTTC.

This rearrangement joins TRBV28 to TRBJ1-4; D unclear. The V end was cut by 3 bases, the J end by 5 bases, with 10 bases between. CDR1 and CDR2 from the germline V gene are MDHEN and SYDVKM. This CDR3 has 14 amino acids. CDR3 residues: CASSLGRKNEKLFF. CDR3 in DNA: TGTGCCAGCAGTTTGGGTAGGAAGAATGAAAAACTGTTTTTT. Combining the CDR3 with reference TRBV28 and TRBJ1-4 gives the whole variable domain DVKVTQSSRYLVKRTGEKVFLECVQDMDHENMFWYRQDPGLGLRLIYFSYDVKMKEKGDIPEGYSVSREKKERFSLILESASTNQTSMYLCASSLGRKNEKLFFGSGTQLSVL.